This T cell receptor beta chain appears in the sequencing data of a study of blood T cell repertoires in COVID-19. V was trimmed by 6 bases and J by 2 bases, leaving 17 bases between them. This CDR3 is built from 15 residues. Germline V gives CDR1 MNHEY, CDR2 SVGEGT. The assay was immunoSEQ multiplex PCR, and TCRdb's table has in-frame clones only and misses some. Of around 120,000 clones in the sample, 71% were seen once. The rearrangement joins TRBV6-2 or TRBV6-3 to TRBJ2-7, with D tentatively TRBD1 (6 bases). The receptor was isolated from a human donor with acute or convalescent COVID-19. The donor label of this sample is uncertain. Input material: peripheral blood. CDR3 in DNA: TGTGCCAGCAGCCAGGGGCGAGCTGGGCCCTACGAGCAGTACGTC. It yields the protein CASSQGRAGPYEQYV.